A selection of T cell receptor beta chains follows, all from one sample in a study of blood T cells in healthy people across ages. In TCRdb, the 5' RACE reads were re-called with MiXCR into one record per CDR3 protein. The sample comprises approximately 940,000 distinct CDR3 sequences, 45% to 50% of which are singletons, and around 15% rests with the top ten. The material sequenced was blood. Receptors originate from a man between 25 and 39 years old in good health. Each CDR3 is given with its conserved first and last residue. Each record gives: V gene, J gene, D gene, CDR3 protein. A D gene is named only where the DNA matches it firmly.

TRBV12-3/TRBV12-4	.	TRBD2	CASTPGGVSYEQYF
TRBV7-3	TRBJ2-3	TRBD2	CASSLGAGGPSDTQYF
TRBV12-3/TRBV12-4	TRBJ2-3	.	CASSPTGVTQYF
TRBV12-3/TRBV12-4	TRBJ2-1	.	CASSSPDSASGEQFF
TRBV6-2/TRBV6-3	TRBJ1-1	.	CASSYSKGNTEAFF
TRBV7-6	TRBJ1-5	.	CASSPYAGHQPQHF
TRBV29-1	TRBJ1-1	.	CSVDKGPEAFF
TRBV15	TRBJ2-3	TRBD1	CATSRDRVITDTQYF
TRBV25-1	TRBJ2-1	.	CASSDVGVFGEQFF
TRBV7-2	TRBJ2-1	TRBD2	CASSFSLAGGDNEQFF
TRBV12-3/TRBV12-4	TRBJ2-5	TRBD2	CASSSGSGLGEETQYF
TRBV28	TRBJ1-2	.	CASSGVAEVYGYTF